One and the same sample provided the 20 T cell receptor beta chains below, sequenced in a study of T cell repertoires in cytomegalovirus infection. These receptors have no identified antigens. From the reads, TCRdb called clonotypes with MiXCR, one entry per CDR3 protein. This sample yields about 920,000 distinct CDR3 sequences, of which around 29% are seen a single time; more than 12% belongs to the top ten. The starting material was cultured CD8+ T cells from PBMCs, obtained from culture after CMV antigen stimulation. Receptor source: a human donor in good health (CMV status not recorded). Some clones in this sample may be carry-over from other donors' samples.

Only a few counts were recorded for this clonotype. The chain uses TRBV9 and TRBJ2-3; maybe TRBD2 (7 bases). V gave up 1 base and J gave up 2 bases, with 14 bases separating them. Germline V gene sequence: CDR1 SGDLS, CDR2 YYNGEE. The CDR3 is 16 residues long. CDR3 DNA: TGTGCCAGCAGCGTATCAGGCGGGGGCCCCACAGATACGCAGTATTTT. Residues: CASSVSGGGPTDTQYF.

This clonotype was observed many times. V and J are TRBV29-1 and TRBJ2-1, with D perhaps assigned TRBD1 or TRBD2 (5 bases each). CDR3 length: 12 residues. Trimming shortened V by 7 bases and J by 6 bases, and 13 bases separated the two germline ends. The germline gives CDR1 SQVTM, CDR2 ANQGSEA. The CDR3 sequence is CSAVGVGNEQFF. CDR3 DNA sequence: TGCAGCGCGGTGGGGGTTGGCAATGAGCAGTTCTTC.

The sample holds many counts of this clonotype. V and J are TRBV7-2 and TRBJ2-1, with D possibly matching TRBD1 (6 bases). This CDR3 region has 16 residues. V lost 5 bases, J lost 7 bases, and 21 bases lay in between. Germline CDR1 reads SGHTA; CDR2 reads FQGNSA. This CDR3 reads CASSPAPGGGWNEQFF. The CDR3 nucleotides are TGTGCCAGCAGCCCAGCGCCGGGTGGGGGCTGGAATGAGCAGTTCTTC.

The chain has TRBV19 and TRBJ2-2; TRBD2 aligns across 13 bases. The V and J ends lost 5 bases and 5 bases, in that order; junction bases with no gene match: 8. Per germline, CDR1 LNHDA and CDR2 SQIVND (reference sequence). This CDR3 is 17 amino acids long. The chain's CDR3 is CASSLKRTSGGTGELFF. The CDR3 DNA is TGTGCCAGTAGTCTCAAACGGACTAGCGGGGGAACCGGGGAGCTGTTTTTT.

The CDR3: CASSQPSGGASKNEQFF. DNA of the CDR3: TGTGCCAGCAGCCAGCCTAGCGGGGGGGCCAGTAAGAATGAGCAGTTCTTC. This rearrangement joins TRBV4-2 to TRBJ2-1, with 12 bases that match TRBD2. Germline assignment: CDR1 LGHNA and CDR2 YNFKEQ. This CDR3 has 17 residues. Trimming cost V 3 bases and J 7 bases; bases outside gene matches: 10.

This chain links TRBV12-3 or TRBV12-4 with TRBJ1-5; 7 bases fit TRBD1. V shed 7 bases, J shed 6 bases, and the junction held 9 bases outside the gene matches. The CDR3 extends over 14 amino acids. CDR3 DNA sequence: TGTGCCAGCACTCCAGGGGGTTGGAGTCAGCCCCAGCATTTT. Protein sequence: CASTPGGWSQPQHF.

There are a few counts of this clonotype. The rearrangement joins TRBV12-3 or TRBV12-4 to TRBJ2-1, with a weak D call TRBD1 (5 bases). V lost 6 bases and J 10 bases, leaving 13 bases between the germline ends. This CDR3 contains 12 residues. The CDR3 DNA sequence: TGTGCCAGCAGCCTTACAGGCCCCGAGCAGTTCTTC. It is translated as CASSLTGPEQFF.

This clonotype turned up a few times. This chain uses TRBV27 with TRBJ2-7; D might be TRBD2 (6 bases). Germline V gives CDR1 MNHEY, CDR2 SMNVEV (reference sequence). This CDR3 spans 14 amino acids. V lost 4 bases and J 2 bases, leaving 12 bases between the germline ends. The DNA of the CDR3 is TGTGCCAGCAGTTGGGAGGACGGGGCCTACGAGCAGTACTTC. Its translation: CASSWEDGAYEQYF.

This clonotype was seen many times. The chain joins TRBV6-5 to TRBJ2-5, with a possible D match to TRBD1 (5 bases). V gave up 2 bases and J gave up 0 bases, with 10 bases separating them. CDR3 size: 15 residues. CDR1 and CDR2 from the germline V gene are MNHEY and SVGAGI. DNA of the CDR3: TGTGCCAGCAGTTACGGGGCCTTGTACCAAGAGACCCAGTACTTC. It encodes CASSYGALYQETQYF.

This clonotype has a count of ten or more. The chain employs TRBV9 and TRBJ1-2; tentatively, D is TRBD1 (5 bases). CDR3 size: 14 residues. The V gene lost 4 bases and the J gene lost 6 bases, with 16 bases spanning the gap. Germline CDR1 SGDLS, CDR2 YYNGEE. The CDR3 protein is CASSPTGRRDGYTF. The CDR3 DNA reads as TGTGCCAGCAGCCCAACGGGACGCCGGGATGGCTACACCTTC. Full variable domain (missing parts from reference TRBV9 and TRBJ1-2): DSGVTQTPKHLITATGQRVTLRCSPRSGDLSVYWYQQSLDQGLQFLIQYYNGEERAKGNILERFSAQQFPDLHSELNLSSLELGDSALYFCASSPTGRRDGYTFGSGTRLTVV.

The CDR3 here is CASSLYGVEAFF. CDR3 coding DNA: TGCGCCAGCAGCTTGTATGGGGTTGAAGCTTTCTTT. The rearrangement joins TRBV5-1 to TRBJ1-1; D gene uncertain. The CDR3 extends over 12 amino acids. With 1 base removed from V and 7 bases from J, the gap between germline ends came to 8 bases. Germline V gives CDR1 SGHRS, CDR2 YFSETQ.

The J gene is TRBJ2-3, the V gene TRBV24-1, with 9 bases fitting TRBD1. V lost 4 bases and J lost 2; bases outside the gene matches: 6. There are 16 residues in the CDR3. Germline CDR1 is KGHDR and CDR2 is SFDVKD. This chain's CDR3 is CATSEAGQGDTDTQYF. In nucleotides, the CDR3 is TGTGCCACCAGTGAGGCGGGACAGGGAGACACAGATACGCAGTATTTT.

In this sample, this clonotype turned up many times. The chain uses TRBV6-2 or TRBV6-3 and TRBJ1-5; maybe TRBD1 (6 bases). The CDR3 has 18 residues. V lost 4 bases, J lost 2 bases, and 21 bases lay in between. The germline V gene has CDR1 MNHEY and CDR2 SVGEGT. The CDR3 DNA reads TGTGCCAGCAGTTCAGTCGTCCGGGGGCTTCATGGCAATCAGCCCCAGCATTTT. Translation gives CASSSVVRGLHGNQPQHF.

This chain connects TRBV27 to TRBJ2-4, with D unclear. This CDR3 is built from 12 residues. Deletions cut 5 bases from V and 5 bases from J, with 7 bases between. Germline-derived CDR1 and CDR2 are MNHEY and SMNVEV (reference sequence). This CDR3 reads CASSNQENIQYF. The DNA for the CDR3 is TGTGCCAGCAGTAACCAGGAAAACATTCAGTACTTC.

The chain employs TRBV18 and TRBJ2-5, with D possibly TRBD1 on 6 matching bases. The CDR3 runs to 15 residues. Trimming shortened V by 5 bases and J by 5 bases, and 18 bases separated the two germline ends. The germline V gene encodes CDR1 KGHSH and CDR2 LQKENI. CDR3 loop: CASSTTGARWETQYF. CDR3 DNA sequence: TGTGCCAGCTCAACGACAGGCGCCAGGTGGGAGACCCAGTACTTC.

The J gene is TRBJ1-1, the V gene TRBV20-1; TRBD1 matches at 9 bases. There are 15 residues in the CDR3. J was trimmed by 6 bases and V by 3 bases; bases with no gene match: 11. Germline V gene lookup returns CDR1 DFQATT and CDR2 SNEGSKA (reference sequence). The CDR3 DNA reads as TGCAGTGCTAGGGACAGGGGAGGACAGTTCGCTGAAGCTTTCTTT. Translated: CSARDRGGQFAEAFF.

A few counts support this clonotype. The V gene is TRBV14, the J gene TRBJ1-2; no firm D call. This CDR3 is built from 15 residues. With 0 bases removed from V and 4 bases from J, the gap between germline ends came to 12 bases. CDR1 SGHDN and CDR2 FVKESK come from the germline V gene. The CDR3 bases are TGTGCCAGCAGCCAAGATCGGGCAGGAATCTATGGCTACACCTTC. Amino acids: CASSQDRAGIYGYTF. Full variable domain (remainder filled in from reference TRBV14 and TRBJ1-2): EAGVTQFPSHSVIEKGQTVTLRCDPISGHDNLYWYRRVMGKEIKFLLHFVKESKQDESGMPNNRFLAERTGGTYSTLKVQPAELEDSGVYFCASSQDRAGIYGYTFGSGTRLTVV.

This clonotype was seen many times. V and J are TRBV7-2 and TRBJ1-4, with a possible D match to TRBD1 (5 bases). Germline-derived CDR1 and CDR2 are SGHTA and FQGNSA. CDR3 length: 14 amino acids. V shed 1 base and J shed 7 bases, with 10 bases lying between them. The chain's CDR3 is CASSLGGGGEKLFF. In DNA, the CDR3 is TGTGCCAGCAGCTTAGGTGGGGGGGGTGAAAAACTGTTTTTT.

The rearrangement uses TRBV29-1 and TRBJ1-5; a possible D gene is TRBD1 (6 bases). Trimming took 3 bases from V and 7 from J, leaving 13 bases between them. The length of the CDR3 is 13 residues. From germline, CDR1 is SQVTM and CDR2 ANQGSEA. CDR3 protein: CSVDQGWGQPQHF. In DNA, the CDR3 is TGCAGCGTTGACCAGGGGTGGGGGCAGCCCCAGCATTTT.

Only a few counts were recorded for this clonotype. The V call is TRBV28, the J call TRBJ2-1, with 8 bases lining up with TRBD2. Germline CDR1 is MDHEN and CDR2 is SYDVKM. CDR3 length equals 16 residues. J gave up 5 bases and V 5 bases, and 11 bases lay outside the gene matches. DNA for the CDR3: TGTGCCAGCAGTCTTTTCCGCGGGGGGTCCAACAATGAGCAGTTCTTC. Amino acid sequence: CASSLFRGGSNNEQFF.